The rows below give T cell receptor beta chains drawn from one sample of a study of T cells after yellow fever vaccination. TCRdb redid the calling of the 5' RACE reads with MiXCR, one entry per CDR3 protein. The sample yields 340,000 or so distinct CDR3 sequences, around an eighth seen once. The sample consisted of CD4+ T cells sorted from PBMCs, taken 15 days after the yellow fever booster vaccination. The receptors originated from a man between 18 and 29 years old who received the YFV17D yellow fever vaccine. CDR3s include the opening cysteine and the closing phenylalanine or tryptophan. A D gene is named only where the DNA matches it firmly.

>TRBJ2-1|TRBV6-6|.
CASSYPQGDQVGQFF
>TRBJ2-3|TRBV5-1|TRBD2
CASSGGLAGGQKDTQYF
>TRBJ1-2|TRBV20-1|.
CSAPPGRGNYGYTF
>TRBJ2-7|TRBV29-1|.
CSVQMDRDYEQYF
>TRBJ2-1|TRBV7-2|TRBD2
CASSYGGGAYNEQFF
>TRBJ2-3|TRBV5-6|.
CASSFPYPEETDTQYF
>TRBJ1-5|TRBV20-1|.
CSASSGGNQPQHF
>TRBJ2-3|TRBV7-9|.
CASSLYERGTDTQYF
>TRBJ2-5|TRBV5-4|TRBD1
CASSLERQGQYF
>TRBJ1-2|TRBV11-2|.
CASSPVRRRGPGTYYGYTF
>TRBJ1-2|TRBV7-9|.
CASSLQAWYGYTF
>TRBJ1-4|TRBV12-3/TRBV12-4|TRBD1
CASSLQGARNEKLFF
>TRBJ1-5|TRBV21-1|.
CASSKCRTGSNQPQHF
>TRBJ2-3|TRBV5-1|TRBD1
CASSRLGQGTDTQYF
>TRBJ1-5|TRBV6-6|.
CASTPAPRGNFNQPQHF
>TRBJ2-5|TRBV7-2|.
CASSPYGPVTQYF
>TRBJ2-7|TRBV21-1|.
CASTKGNSGASYEQYF
>TRBJ2-5|TRBV5-4|TRBD1
CASCRDSQETQYF
>TRBJ1-5|TRBV19|.
CASNGQGLYQPQHF
>TRBJ1-2|TRBV7-2|.
CASSLVGGDYGYTF
>TRBJ2-3|TRBV5-6|.
CASSPGSVLPDTQYF
>TRBJ2-5|TRBV6-2/TRBV6-3|TRBD2
CASSFEAGGLETQYF
>TRBJ1-4|TRBV7-2|TRBD1
CASSSGQGGEKLFF
>TRBJ2-1|TRBV6-2/TRBV6-3|.
CASRRDGSNEQFF
>TRBJ1-3|TRBV12-3/TRBV12-4|.
CASTMASGHGSGNTIYF
>TRBJ1-2|TRBV29-1|.
CSVEVYGGYGYTF
>TRBJ1-4|TRBV9|.
CASSRGPNEKLFF
>TRBJ2-3|TRBV7-2|TRBD2
CASSPTRTSGGDTQYF
>TRBJ2-4|TRBV6-2/TRBV6-3|.
CASTDRPAGAKNIQYF
>TRBJ2-4|TRBV5-4|.
CASSFRGIQYF
>TRBJ2-1|TRBV25-1|.
CASSPYRGTYNEQFF
>TRBJ2-7|TRBV6-6|.
CASRVGTGLEQYF
>TRBJ2-7|TRBV3-1|TRBD2
CASSHPTSSSYEQYF
>TRBJ2-2|TRBV7-2|.
CASSSGPQVGELFF
>TRBJ1-1|TRBV10-3|.
CAIRLHQNTEAFF
>TRBJ2-5|TRBV2|.
CASRLEETQYF